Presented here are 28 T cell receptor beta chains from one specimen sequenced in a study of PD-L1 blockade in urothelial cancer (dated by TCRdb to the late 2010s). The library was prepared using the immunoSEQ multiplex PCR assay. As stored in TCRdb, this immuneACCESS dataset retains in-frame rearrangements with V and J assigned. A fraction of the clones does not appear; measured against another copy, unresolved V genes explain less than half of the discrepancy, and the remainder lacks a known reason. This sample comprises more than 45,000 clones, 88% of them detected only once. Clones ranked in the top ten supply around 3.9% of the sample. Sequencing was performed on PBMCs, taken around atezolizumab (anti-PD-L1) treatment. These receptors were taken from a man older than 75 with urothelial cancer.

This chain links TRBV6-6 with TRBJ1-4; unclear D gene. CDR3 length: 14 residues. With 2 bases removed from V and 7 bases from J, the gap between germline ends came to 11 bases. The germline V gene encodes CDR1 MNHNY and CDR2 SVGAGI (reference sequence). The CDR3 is CASSYSSGGEKLFF. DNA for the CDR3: TGTGCCAGCAGTTACAGTTCAGGTGGTGAAAAACTGTTTTTT.

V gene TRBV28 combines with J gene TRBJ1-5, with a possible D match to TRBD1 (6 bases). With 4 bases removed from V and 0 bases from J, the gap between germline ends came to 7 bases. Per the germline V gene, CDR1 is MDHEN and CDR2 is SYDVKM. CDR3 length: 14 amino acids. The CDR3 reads CASSWTDSNQPQHF. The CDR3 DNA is TGTGCCAGCAGTTGGACAGATAGCAATCAGCCCCAGCATTTT.

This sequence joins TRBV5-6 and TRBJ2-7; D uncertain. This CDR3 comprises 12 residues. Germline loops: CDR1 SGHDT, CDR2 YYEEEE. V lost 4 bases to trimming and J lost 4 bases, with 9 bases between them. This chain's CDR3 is CASSTDKYEQYF. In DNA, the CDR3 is TGTGCCAGCAGCACAGATAAGTACGAGCAGTACTTC.

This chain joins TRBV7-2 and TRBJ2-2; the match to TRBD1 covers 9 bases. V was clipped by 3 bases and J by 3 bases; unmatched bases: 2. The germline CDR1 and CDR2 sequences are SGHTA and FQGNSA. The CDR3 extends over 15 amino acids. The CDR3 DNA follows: TGTGCCAGCAGCTTTGGGACAGGGTACACCGGGGAGCTGTTTTTT. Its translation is CASSFGTGYTGELFF.

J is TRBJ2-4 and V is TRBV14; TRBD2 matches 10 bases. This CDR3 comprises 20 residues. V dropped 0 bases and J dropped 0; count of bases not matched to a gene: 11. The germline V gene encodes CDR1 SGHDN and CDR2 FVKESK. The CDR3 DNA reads TGTGCCAGCAGCCAAGAGGTATCTAGCGGGAGAGGCCTAGCCAAAAACATTCAGTACTTC. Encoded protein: CASSQEVSSGRGLAKNIQYF.

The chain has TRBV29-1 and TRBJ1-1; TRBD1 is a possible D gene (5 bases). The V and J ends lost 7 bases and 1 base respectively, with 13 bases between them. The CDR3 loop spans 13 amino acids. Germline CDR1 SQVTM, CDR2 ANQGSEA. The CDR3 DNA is TGCAGCGCCGATGCCGGGGGGAACACTGAAGCTTTCTTT. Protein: CSADAGGNTEAFF.

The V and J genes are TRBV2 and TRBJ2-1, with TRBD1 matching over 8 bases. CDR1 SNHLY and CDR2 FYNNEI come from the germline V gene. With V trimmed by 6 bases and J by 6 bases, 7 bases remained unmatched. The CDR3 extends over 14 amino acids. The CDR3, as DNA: TGTGCCAGCAGCCGGGACAGGTCTCTCAATGAGCAGTTCTTC. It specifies CASSRDRSLNEQFF.

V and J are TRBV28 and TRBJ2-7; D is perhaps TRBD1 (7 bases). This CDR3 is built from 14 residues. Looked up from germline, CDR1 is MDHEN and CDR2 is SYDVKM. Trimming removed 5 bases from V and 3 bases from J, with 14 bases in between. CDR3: CASSASGGSYEQYF. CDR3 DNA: TGTGCCAGCAGTGCTTCAGGGGGGAGCTACGAGCAGTACTTC.

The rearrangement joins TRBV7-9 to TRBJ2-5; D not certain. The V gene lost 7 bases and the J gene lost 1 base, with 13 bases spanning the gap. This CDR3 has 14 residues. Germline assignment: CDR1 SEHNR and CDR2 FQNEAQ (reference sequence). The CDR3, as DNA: TGTGCCAGCAACCCGGCCCGGAGCCAAGAGACCCAGTACTTC. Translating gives CASNPARSQETQYF. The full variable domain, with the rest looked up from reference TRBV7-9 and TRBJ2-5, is DTGVSQNPRHKITKRGQNVTFRCDPISEHNRLYWYRQTLGQGPEFLTYFQNEAQLEKSRLLSDRFSAERPKGSFSTLEIQRTEQGDSAMYLCASNPARSQETQYFGPGTRLLVL.

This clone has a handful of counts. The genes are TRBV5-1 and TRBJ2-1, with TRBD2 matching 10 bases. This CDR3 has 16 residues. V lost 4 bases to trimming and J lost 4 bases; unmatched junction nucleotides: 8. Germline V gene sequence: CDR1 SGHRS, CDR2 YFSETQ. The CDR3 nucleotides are TGCGCCAGCAGCGCCTCTAGCGGGAGCGCGTACAATGAGCAGTTCTTC. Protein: CASSASSGSAYNEQFF. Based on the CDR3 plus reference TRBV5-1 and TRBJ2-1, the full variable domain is KAGVTQTPRYLIKTRGQQVTLSCSPISGHRSVSWYQQTPGQGLQFLFEYFSETQRNKGNFPGRFSGRQFSNSRSEMNVSTLELGDSALYLCASSASSGSAYNEQFFGPGTRLTVL.

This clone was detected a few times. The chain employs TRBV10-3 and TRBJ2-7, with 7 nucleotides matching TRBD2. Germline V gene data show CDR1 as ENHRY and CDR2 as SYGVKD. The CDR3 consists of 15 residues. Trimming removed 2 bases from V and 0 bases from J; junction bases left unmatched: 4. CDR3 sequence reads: CAISEASGDSYEQYF. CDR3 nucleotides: TGTGCCATCAGTGAGGCTAGCGGTGACTCCTACGAGCAGTACTTC.

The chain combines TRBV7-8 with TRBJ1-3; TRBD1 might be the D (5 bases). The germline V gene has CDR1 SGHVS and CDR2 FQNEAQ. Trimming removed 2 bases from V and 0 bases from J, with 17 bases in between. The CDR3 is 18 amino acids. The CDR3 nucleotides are TGTGCCAGCAGCTTAACAACCACAGGCCTTTCCTCTGGAAACACCATATATTTT. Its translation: CASSLTTTGLSSGNTIYF. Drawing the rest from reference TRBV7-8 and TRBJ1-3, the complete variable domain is GAGVSQSPRYKVAKRGQDVALRCDPISGHVSLFWYQQALGQGPEFLTYFQNEAQLDKSGLPSDRFFAERPEGSVSTLKIQRTQQEDSAVYLCASSLTTTGLSSGNTIYFGEGSWLTVV.

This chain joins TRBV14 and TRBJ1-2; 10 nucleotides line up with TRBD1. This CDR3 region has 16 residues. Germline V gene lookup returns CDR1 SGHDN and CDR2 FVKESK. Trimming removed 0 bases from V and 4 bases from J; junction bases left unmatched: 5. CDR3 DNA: TGTGCCAGCAGCCAAGAAGACAGGGGGCGCAGCTATGGCTACACCTTC. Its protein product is CASSQEDRGRSYGYTF.

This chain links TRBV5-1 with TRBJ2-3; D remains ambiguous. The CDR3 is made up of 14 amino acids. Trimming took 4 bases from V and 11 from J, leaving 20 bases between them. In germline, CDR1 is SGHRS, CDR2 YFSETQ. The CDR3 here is CASSDFSDGPRQYF. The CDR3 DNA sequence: TGCGCCAGCAGCGACTTTTCCGACGGTCCAAGGCAGTATTTT.

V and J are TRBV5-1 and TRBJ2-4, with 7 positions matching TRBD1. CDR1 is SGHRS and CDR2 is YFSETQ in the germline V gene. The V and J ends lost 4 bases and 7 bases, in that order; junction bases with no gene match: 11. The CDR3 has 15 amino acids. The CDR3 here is CASSHARGQGNIQYF. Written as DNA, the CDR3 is TGCGCCAGCAGCCATGCGAGGGGGCAAGGGAACATTCAGTACTTC.

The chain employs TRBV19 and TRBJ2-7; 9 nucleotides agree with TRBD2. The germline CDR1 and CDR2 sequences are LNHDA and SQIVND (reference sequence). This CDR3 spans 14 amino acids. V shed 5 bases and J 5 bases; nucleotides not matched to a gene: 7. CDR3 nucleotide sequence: TGTGCCAGTAGTCGACTAGCGGCCGGAGACGAGCAGTACTTC. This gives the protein CASSRLAAGDEQYF.

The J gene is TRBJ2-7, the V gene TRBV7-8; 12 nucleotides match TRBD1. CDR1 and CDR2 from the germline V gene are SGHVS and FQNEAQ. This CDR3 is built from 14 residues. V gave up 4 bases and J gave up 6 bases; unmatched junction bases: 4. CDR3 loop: CASSWDRGRGEQYF. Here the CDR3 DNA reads TGTGCCAGCAGCTGGGACAGGGGGCGCGGCGAGCAGTACTTC.

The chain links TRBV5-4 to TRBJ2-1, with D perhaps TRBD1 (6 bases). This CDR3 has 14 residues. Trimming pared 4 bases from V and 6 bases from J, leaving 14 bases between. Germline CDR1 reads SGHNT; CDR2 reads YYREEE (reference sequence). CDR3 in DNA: TGTGCCAGCAGCAAAGAGGGGGAAGTCAATGAGCAGTTCTTC. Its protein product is CASSKEGEVNEQFF.

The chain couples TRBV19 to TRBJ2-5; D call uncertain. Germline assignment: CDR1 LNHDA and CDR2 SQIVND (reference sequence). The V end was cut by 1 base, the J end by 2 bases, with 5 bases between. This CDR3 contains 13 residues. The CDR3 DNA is TGTGCCAGTAGTATAGGTCTACAAGAGACCCAGTACTTC. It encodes CASSIGLQETQYF.

CDR3 sequence (DNA): TGTGCCAGCAGTGGACAGGGCGGGGACAATGAGCAGTTCTTC. Translated, it gives CASSGQGGDNEQFF. The chain has TRBV2 and TRBJ2-1, with D possibly TRBD1 on 7 matching bases. Trimming cost V 4 bases and J 5 bases, with 12 bases left between them. The CDR3 covers 14 residues. Germline V gene lookup returns CDR1 SNHLY and CDR2 FYNNEI.

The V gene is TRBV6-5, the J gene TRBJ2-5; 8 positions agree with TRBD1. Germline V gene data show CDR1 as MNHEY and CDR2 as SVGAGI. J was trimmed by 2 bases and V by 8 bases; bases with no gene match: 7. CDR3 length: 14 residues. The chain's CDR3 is CASSGRTGQETQYF. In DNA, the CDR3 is TGTGCCAGCTCTGGGAGGACAGGGCAAGAGACCCAGTACTTC.

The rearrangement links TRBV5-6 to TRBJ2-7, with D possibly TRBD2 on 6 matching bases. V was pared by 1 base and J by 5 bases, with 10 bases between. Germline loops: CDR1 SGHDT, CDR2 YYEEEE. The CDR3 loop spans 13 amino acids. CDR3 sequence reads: CASSLLGGNEQYF. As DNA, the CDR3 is TGTGCCAGCAGCTTGTTAGGCGGGAACGAGCAGTACTTC.

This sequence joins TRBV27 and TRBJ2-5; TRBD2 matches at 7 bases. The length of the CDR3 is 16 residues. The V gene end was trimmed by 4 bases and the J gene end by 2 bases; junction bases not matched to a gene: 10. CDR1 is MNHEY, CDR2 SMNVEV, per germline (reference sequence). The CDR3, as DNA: TGTGCCAGCAGTTCGACTAGCCGGTTGCTTCAAGAGACCCAGTACTTC. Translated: CASSSTSRLLQETQYF.

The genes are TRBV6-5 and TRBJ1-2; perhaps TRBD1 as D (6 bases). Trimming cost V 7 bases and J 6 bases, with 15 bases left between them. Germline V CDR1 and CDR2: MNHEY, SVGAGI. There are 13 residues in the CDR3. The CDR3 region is CASNHRAGHGYTF. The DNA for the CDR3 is TGTGCCAGCAACCACAGGGCAGGACATGGCTACACCTTC.

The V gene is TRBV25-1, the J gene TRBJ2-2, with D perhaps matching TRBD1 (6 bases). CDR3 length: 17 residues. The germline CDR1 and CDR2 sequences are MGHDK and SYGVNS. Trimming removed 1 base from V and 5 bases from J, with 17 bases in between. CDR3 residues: CASSELGETGKTGELFF. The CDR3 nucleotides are TGTGCCAGCAGTGAATTAGGAGAGACAGGAAAAACCGGGGAGCTGTTTTTT.

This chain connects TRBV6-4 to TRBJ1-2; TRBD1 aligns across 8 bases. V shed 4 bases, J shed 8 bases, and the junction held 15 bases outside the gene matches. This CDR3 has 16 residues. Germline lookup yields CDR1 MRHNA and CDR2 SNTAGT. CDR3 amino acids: CASSAYRRTGRSGYTF. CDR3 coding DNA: TGTGCCAGCAGTGCCTACCGTCGGACAGGGCGTTCGGGCTACACCTTC.

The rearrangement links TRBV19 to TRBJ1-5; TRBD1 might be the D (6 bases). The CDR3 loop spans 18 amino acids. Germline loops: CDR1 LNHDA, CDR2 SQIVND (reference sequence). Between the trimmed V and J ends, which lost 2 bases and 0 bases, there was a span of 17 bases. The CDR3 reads CASSINGQLIYSNQPQHF. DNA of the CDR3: TGTGCCAGTAGTATAAACGGACAGCTCATCTATAGCAATCAGCCCCAGCATTTT.

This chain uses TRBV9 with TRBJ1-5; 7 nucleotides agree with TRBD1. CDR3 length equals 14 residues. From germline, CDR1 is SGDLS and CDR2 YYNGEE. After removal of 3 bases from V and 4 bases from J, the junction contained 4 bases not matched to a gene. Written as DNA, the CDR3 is TGTGCCAGCAGCGCTGACAGGGTAAATCAGCCCCAGCATTTT. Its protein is CASSADRVNQPQHF.